The TCR beta chain described here comes from a study of CD8+ T cells in alopecia areata. Study summary: At a dose of 5 to 10 mg twice daily, oral tofacitinib was given to treated patients.

General observations from the study: Scalp specimens additionally yield sequences from normal skin's resident alphabeta T cells.

In its sample, this clone was seen a few times. Its specificity is unknown. Isolated RNA was reverse transcribed into cDNA used as the sequencing template. Produced via immunoSEQ multiplex PCR; TCRdb's table is partial and in-frame only. The data hold around 140,000 clones, with under 60% observed a single time. Trimming removed 0 bases from V and 0 bases from J, with 19 bases in between. CDR3 length equals 19 residues. CDR1 is SGHRS and CDR2 is YFSETQ in the germline V gene. The sequence was collected from a human donor with alopecia areata. The chain has TRBV5-1 and TRBJ1-3; a weak D match, TRBD1 (6 bases). Here the sequenced sample was CD4+ T cells sorted from blood, taken at week 0. The CDR3 nucleotides are TGCGCCAGCAGCTTGGCCGGGGGCCTGGGACCCGGCTCTGGAAACACCATATATTTT. Translated, it gives CASSLAGGLGPGSGNTIYF.